The 14 T cell receptor beta chains given below trace back to one sample, sequenced in a study of T cell changes during pregnancy in multiple sclerosis. Here immunoSEQ multiplex PCR was the method, and the copy in TCRdb shows in-frame clones only, minus some. Among roughly 31,000 clones listed, around nine tenths were seen once. The sample consisted of CD8+ T cells from peripheral blood mononuclear cells, taken before pregnancy. Every receptor here comes from a female donor with multiple sclerosis, enrolled in a pregnancy study.

The chain employs TRBV4-3 and TRBJ2-7; TRBD1 agrees at 7 bases. From germline, CDR1 is LGHNA and CDR2 YSLEER. J gave up 0 bases and V 0 bases, and 2 bases lay outside the gene matches. The CDR3 is 15 residues long. The CDR3 spells CASSQEGGSSYEQYF. The CDR3, as DNA: TGCGCCAGCAGCCAAGAAGGGGGCAGCTCCTACGAGCAGTACTTC.

J is TRBJ1-4 and V is TRBV21-1; the table gives TRBD1 as D, unverified against the DNA. TRBV21-1 is a pseudogene segment. This CDR3 comprises 16 residues. The CDR3 sequence: CASSTTTGDANEKLFF. CDR3 in DNA: TGTGCCAGCAGCACTACCACAGGGGACGCTAATGAAAAACTGTTTTTT.

This rearrangement joins TRBV19 to TRBJ1-1, with 9 bases lining up with TRBD1. V lost 1 base to trimming and J lost 5 bases; unmatched junction nucleotides: 5. The germline V gene has CDR1 LNHDA and CDR2 SQIVND (reference sequence). The CDR3 is 15 residues long. The CDR3 DNA is TGTGCCAGTAGTATAGGAGGGACAGGGAGGACTGAAGCTTTCTTT. Translated, it gives CASSIGGTGRTEAFF.

This clone occurred once. The V gene is TRBV19, the J gene TRBJ1-2; D remains unclear. The V end was cut by 2 bases, the J end by 4 bases, with 17 bases between. Per germline, CDR1 LNHDA and CDR2 SQIVND (reference sequence). The CDR3 is 16 amino acids. As DNA, the CDR3 is TGTGCCAGTAGTATAAGCATGGGGAGAGGGAGCTATGGCTACACCTTC. Translation: CASSISMGRGSYGYTF.

The chain couples TRBV4-3 to TRBJ2-5, with D possibly matching TRBD1 (6 bases). With 0 bases removed from V and 2 bases from J, the gap between germline ends came to 16 bases. Germline CDR1 reads LGHNA; CDR2 reads YSLEER. The CDR3 length is 17 residues. CDR3 loop: CASSQDGAGAEQETQYF. In DNA, the CDR3 is TGCGCCAGCAGCCAAGACGGTGCAGGGGCCGAGCAAGAGACCCAGTACTTC.

The table lists this clone with a count of one. The V call is TRBV19, the J call TRBJ2-1; 8 positions agree with TRBD2. V lost 8 bases, J lost 3 bases, and 6 bases stayed unmatched. Germline values: CDR1 LNHDA, CDR2 SQIVND (reference sequence). This CDR3 spans 14 amino acids. The CDR3 DNA sequence: TGTGCCAGTTCTCCGGGGGGGATCTACAATGAGCAGTTCTTC. The encoded protein is CASSPGGIYNEQFF.

The J gene is TRBJ2-3, the V gene TRBV4-1; D gene ambiguous. This CDR3 has 13 amino acids. V lost 6 bases, J lost 2 bases, and 9 bases lay in between. Germline assignment: CDR1 MGHRA and CDR2 YSYEKL. The CDR3 DNA is TGCGCCAGCAGGGGCTACCTCACAGATACGCAGTATTTT. Its translation is CASRGYLTDTQYF.

V gene TRBV5-4 combines with J gene TRBJ2-7, with TRBD2 matching 7 bases. The junction had 6 bases not matched to a gene; V was cut back by 0 bases and J by 3 bases. Germline lookup yields CDR1 SGHNT and CDR2 YYREEE (reference sequence). The CDR3 consists of 15 residues. Here the CDR3 reads CASSLGGGSDYEQYF. The CDR3 nucleotides are TGTGCCAGCAGCTTGGGGGGGGGATCAGACTACGAGCAGTACTTC.

V gene TRBV10-1 combines with J gene TRBJ2-1; tentatively, D is TRBD2 (5 bases). Germline V gives CDR1 WNHNN, CDR2 SYGVQD (reference sequence). CDR3 length: 13 amino acids. V was cut by 5 bases and J by 2 bases, with 7 bases left in between. The CDR3, as DNA: TGCGCCAGCAGTTCCGGGACCTACAATGAGCAGTTCTTC. It yields the protein CASSSGTYNEQFF.

CDR3 sequence reads: CAWSHYTGTGPEKLFF. CDR3 nucleotide sequence: TGTGCCTGGAGTCACTACACCGGGACAGGGCCTGAAAAACTGTTTTTT. V gene TRBV30 combines with J gene TRBJ1-4, with 9 positions matching TRBD1. The CDR3 extends over 16 amino acids. Germline CDR1 GTSNPN, CDR2 SVGIG (reference sequence). V trimming: 2 bases; J trimming: 7 bases; junction bases outside the gene matches: 11.

The chain joins TRBV9 to TRBJ2-3; TRBD2 aligns across 10 bases. The CDR3 spans 16 residues. J gave up 5 bases and V 3 bases, and 9 bases lay outside the gene matches. Germline CDR1 is SGDLS and CDR2 is YYNGEE. CDR3 DNA: TGTGCCAGCAGCGCCTTTAGCGGGGGGCGGGTAGATACGCAGTATTTT. Residues: CASSAFSGGRVDTQYF.

Concerning this clone itself: Since a much larger clone is just one base distant, this may be a read error. V gene TRBV7-8 combines with J gene TRBJ1-1; the match to TRBD1 covers 7 bases. After removal of 5 bases from V and 3 bases from J, the junction contained 12 bases not matched to a gene. Germline values: CDR1 SGHVS, CDR2 FQNEAQ. The CDR3 is 16 amino acids. The CDR3, as DNA: TGTGCCAGCAGCGATAGTACAGGGGTTGAGTACACTGAAGCTTTCTTT. Amino acids: CASSDSTGVEYTEAFF. The full variable domain, its missing parts supplied by reference TRBV7-8 and TRBJ1-1, is GAGVSQSPRYKVAKRGQDVALRCDPISGHVSLFWYQQALGQGPEFLTYFQNEAQLDKSGLPSDRFFAERPEGSVSTLKIQRTQQEDSAVYLCASSDSTGVEYTEAFFGQGTRLTVV.

The chain carries TRBV19 and TRBJ1-6; 8 positions match TRBD1. CDR3 size: 16 residues. Germline CDR1 LNHDA, CDR2 SQIVND (reference sequence). With V trimmed by 3 bases and J by 2 bases, 3 bases remained unmatched. This chain's CDR3 is CASSMAGQAYNSPLHF. The CDR3 DNA follows: TGTGCCAGTAGTATGGCGGGACAGGCCTATAATTCACCCCTCCACTTT.

This chain connects TRBV27 to TRBJ2-7; 10 bases fit TRBD1. This CDR3 contains 14 residues. The V gene end was trimmed by 5 bases and the J gene end by 5 bases; junction bases not matched to a gene: 6. The V gene's germline CDR1 is MNHEY and CDR2 SMNVEV (reference sequence). Written as DNA, the CDR3 is TGTGCCAGCAGTATCCGACAGGGGGCCAACGAGCAGTACTTC. The encoded protein is CASSIRQGANEQYF.